A selection of T cell receptor beta chains follows, all from one sample in a study of blood T cells in healthy people across ages. TCRdb re-analysed the 5' RACE reads in MiXCR, keeping a single row per CDR3 protein. The profile covers roughly 900,000 distinct CDR3 sequences, with around 30% appearing a single time and 17% taken by the ten largest. Material for sequencing was blood. Source of these receptors: an elderly woman in good health. Each CDR3 is given with its conserved first and last residue. Each record gives: J gene, clone size, V gene, D gene, CDR3 protein, CDR3 DNA. A D gene is named only where the DNA matches it firmly. Rows may omit the clone size; those that give it use once, few, many or a size class.

j_call: TRBJ2-7; clone_size: NA; v_call: TRBV11-2; d_call: TRBD1; cdr3_aa: CASTPRDRANEQYF; cdr3_nt: TGTGCCAGCACCCCCCGGGACAGGGCTAATGAGCAGTACTTC
j_call: TRBJ1-1; clone_size: once; v_call: TRBV2; d_call: NA; cdr3_aa: CASRRAGSMNTEAFF; cdr3_nt: TGTGCCAGCAGGCGAGCAGGGAGCATGAACACTGAAGCTTTCTTT
j_call: TRBJ2-6; clone_size: NA; v_call: TRBV7-9; d_call: NA; cdr3_aa: CASRWGSGANVLTF; cdr3_nt: TGTGCCAGCAGATGGGGTTCTGGGGCCAACGTCCTGACTTTC
j_call: TRBJ2-1; clone_size: NA; v_call: TRBV3-1; d_call: NA; cdr3_aa: CASSQEGSTYNEQFF; cdr3_nt: TGTGCCAGCAGCCAAGAGGGGTCCACCTACAATGAGCAGTTCTTC
j_call: TRBJ1-6; clone_size: many; v_call: TRBV4-1; d_call: TRBD1; cdr3_aa: CASSQTGQELSNSPLHF; cdr3_nt: TGCGCCAGCAGCCAAACAGGACAGGAACTATCTAATTCACCCCTCCACTTT
j_call: TRBJ1-1; clone_size: NA; v_call: TRBV7-9; d_call: NA; cdr3_aa: CASSPHQGIMNTEAFF; cdr3_nt: TGTGCCAGCAGCCCACACCAGGGGATTATGAACACTGAAGCTTTCTTT
j_call: TRBJ1-6; clone_size: NA; v_call: TRBV12-3/TRBV12-4; d_call: TRBD1; cdr3_aa: CASSLGGTGVNSPLHF; cdr3_nt: TGTGCCAGCAGTTTAGGCGGGACAGGCGTAAATTCACCCCTCCACTTT
j_call: TRBJ1-1; clone_size: few; v_call: TRBV7-2; d_call: TRBD1; cdr3_aa: CASSLGGQANTEAFF; cdr3_nt: TGTGCCAGCAGCTTAGGGGGACAGGCAAACACTGAAGCTTTCTTT
j_call: TRBJ1-2; clone_size: many; v_call: TRBV6-5; d_call: NA; cdr3_aa: CASRGNGVGSYGYTF; cdr3_nt: TGTGCCAGCAGGGGGAATGGGGTGGGGAGCTATGGCTACACCTTC
j_call: TRBJ2-5; clone_size: few; v_call: TRBV5-1; d_call: NA; cdr3_aa: CASSLSVPNEQYF; cdr3_nt: TGCGCCAGCAGCTTATCGGTTCCCAATGAGCAGTACTTC
j_call: TRBJ1-6; clone_size: many; v_call: TRBV20-1; d_call: NA; cdr3_aa: CSARVFRGKDLNNSPLHF; cdr3_nt: TGCAGTGCTAGAGTCTTTCGGGGCAAGGATCTAAATAATTCACCCCTCCACTTT
j_call: TRBJ2-3; clone_size: many; v_call: TRBV19; d_call: NA; cdr3_aa: CASRNTGRTDTQYF; cdr3_nt: TGTGCCAGTAGAAATACAGGGCGCACAGATACGCAGTATTTT
j_call: TRBJ2-1; clone_size: NA; v_call: TRBV29-1; d_call: NA; cdr3_aa: CNVEDNYGNEQFF; cdr3_nt: TGCAACGTTGAAGATAATTACGGGAATGAGCAGTTCTTC
j_call: TRBJ2-1; clone_size: many; v_call: TRBV6-5; d_call: NA; cdr3_aa: CASSGTPGQRNNEQFF; cdr3_nt: TGTGCCAGCAGTGGGACTCCGGGACAGCGTAACAATGAGCAGTTCTTC
j_call: TRBJ2-4; clone_size: NA; v_call: TRBV7-2; d_call: TRBD2; cdr3_aa: CASGGGGDIQYF; cdr3_nt: TGTGCCAGCGGCGGGGGAGGTGACATTCAGTACTTC
j_call: TRBJ2-7; clone_size: NA; v_call: TRBV24-1; d_call: NA; cdr3_aa: CATSDPQGGMYNEQYF; cdr3_nt: TGTGCCACCAGTGATCCCCAGGGGGGGATGTACAATGAGCAGTACTTC
j_call: TRBJ1-2; clone_size: few; v_call: TRBV11-2; d_call: NA; cdr3_aa: CASSWDGYYGYTF; cdr3_nt: TGTGCCAGCAGCTGGGACGGTTACTATGGCTACACCTTC
j_call: TRBJ2-1; clone_size: many; v_call: TRBV27; d_call: TRBD1; cdr3_aa: CASRGTGDGNEQFF; cdr3_nt: TGTGCCAGCAGGGGGACAGGAGATGGGAATGAGCAGTTCTTC
j_call: TRBJ2-3; clone_size: once; v_call: TRBV29-1; d_call: NA; cdr3_aa: CSVGGVNTDTQYF; cdr3_nt: TGCAGCGTTGGGGGCGTGAACACAGATACGCAGTATTTT
j_call: TRBJ2-1; clone_size: NA; v_call: TRBV5-5; d_call: NA; cdr3_aa: CASSSSPLETWGHEQFF; cdr3_nt: TGTGCCAGCAGCTCCTCTCCCTTGGAAACTTGGGGCCACGAGCAGTTCTTC
j_call: TRBJ1-4; clone_size: many; v_call: TRBV7-2; d_call: NA; cdr3_aa: CASSLAGIGANEKLFF; cdr3_nt: TGTGCCAGCAGCTTAGCGGGGATAGGCGCCAATGAAAAACTGTTTTTT
j_call: TRBJ1-5; clone_size: many; v_call: TRBV29-1; d_call: NA; cdr3_aa: CSATENSNQPQHF; cdr3_nt: TGCAGCGCGACGGAAAATAGCAATCAGCCCCAGCATTTT
j_call: TRBJ2-7; clone_size: many; v_call: TRBV11-2; d_call: TRBD1; cdr3_aa: CASSSTGLSYEQYF; cdr3_nt: TGTGCCAGCAGTTCGACAGGGCTCTCCTACGAGCAGTACTTC
j_call: TRBJ1-2; clone_size: once; v_call: TRBV20-1; d_call: NA; cdr3_aa: CSAESNGYTF; cdr3_nt: TGCAGTGCTGAATCGAATGGCTACACCTTC
j_call: TRBJ2-3; clone_size: NA; v_call: TRBV6-5; d_call: NA; cdr3_aa: CASSLLGGALSSTDTQYF; cdr3_nt: TGTGCCAGCAGTCTCCTCGGCGGGGCCTTGTCTAGCACAGATACGCAGTATTTT
j_call: TRBJ2-1; clone_size: many; v_call: TRBV3-1; d_call: TRBD2; cdr3_aa: CASSQGSSGPYNEQFF; cdr3_nt: TGTGCCAGCAGCCAAGGTTCTAGCGGACCTTACAATGAGCAGTTCTTC